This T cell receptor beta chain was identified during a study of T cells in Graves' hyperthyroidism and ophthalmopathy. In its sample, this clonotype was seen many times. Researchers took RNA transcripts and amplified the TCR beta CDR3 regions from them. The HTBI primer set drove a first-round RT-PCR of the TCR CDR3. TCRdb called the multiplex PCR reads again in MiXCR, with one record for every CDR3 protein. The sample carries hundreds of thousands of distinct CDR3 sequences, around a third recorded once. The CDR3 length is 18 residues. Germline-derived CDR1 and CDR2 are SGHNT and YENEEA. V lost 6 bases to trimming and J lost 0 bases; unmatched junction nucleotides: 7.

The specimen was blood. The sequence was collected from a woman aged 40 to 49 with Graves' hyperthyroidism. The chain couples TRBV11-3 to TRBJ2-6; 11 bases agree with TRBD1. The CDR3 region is CASSPGQGAASGANVLTF. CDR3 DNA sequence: TGTGCCAGCAGTCCTGGACAGGGGGCTGCCTCTGGGGCCAACGTCCTGACTTTC.